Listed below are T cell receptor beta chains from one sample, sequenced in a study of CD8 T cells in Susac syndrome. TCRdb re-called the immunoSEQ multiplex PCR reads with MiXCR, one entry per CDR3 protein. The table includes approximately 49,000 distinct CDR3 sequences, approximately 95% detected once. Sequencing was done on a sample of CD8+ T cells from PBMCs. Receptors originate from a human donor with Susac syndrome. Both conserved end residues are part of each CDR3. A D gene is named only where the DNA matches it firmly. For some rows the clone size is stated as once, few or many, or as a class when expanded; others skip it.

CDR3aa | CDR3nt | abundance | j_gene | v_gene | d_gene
CASSLTRGLRGYTF | TGTGCCAGCAGCTTGACCAGGGGGCTACGTGGCTACACCTTC | - | TRBJ1-2 | TRBV5-6 | TRBD1
CASSIGGDSNQPQHF | TGTGCCAGTAGTATAGGCGGGGATAGCAATCAGCCCCAGCATTTT | - | TRBJ1-5 | TRBV19 | -
CASSRQAGMYGYTF | TGTGCCAGCAGCCGCCAGGCAGGGATGTATGGCTACACCTTC | - | TRBJ1-2 | TRBV28 | -
CAWSVRGREEKLFF | TGTGCCTGGAGTGTAAGGGGCAGGGAGGAAAAACTGTTTTTT | - | TRBJ1-4 | TRBV30 | -
CASSVGYRGGKGYYEQYF | TGTGCCAGCAGCGTAGGTTACAGAGGGGGCAAGGGATACTACGAGCAGTACTTC | - | TRBJ2-7 | TRBV9 | TRBD1
CSAFGLAGVSSYNEQFF | TGCAGTGCTTTCGGACTAGCGGGGGTGAGCTCCTACAATGAGCAGTTCTTC | once | TRBJ2-1 | TRBV20-1 | TRBD2
CSVETGGWEETQYF | TGCAGCGTGGAGACAGGGGGCTGGGAAGAGACCCAGTACTTC | - | TRBJ2-5 | TRBV29-1 | TRBD1
CASTTGHAGYTF | TGTGCCAGCACCACGGGACACGCAGGCTACACCTTC | - | TRBJ1-2 | TRBV5-6 | -
CASSSFLRGRIQETQYF | TGTGCCAGCAGTTCCTTTCTTAGGGGACGGATACAAGAGACCCAGTACTTC | - | TRBJ2-5 | TRBV6-2/TRBV6-3 | -
CASSPELTSGDGDTQYF | TGTGCCAGCAGCCCCGAACTGACTAGCGGGGACGGAGATACGCAGTATTTT | - | TRBJ2-3 | TRBV3-1 | TRBD2
CATSRERRQPQHF | TGTGCCACCAGCAGAGAAAGGCGGCAGCCCCAGCATTTT | - | TRBJ1-5 | TRBV15 | -
CASSGSGAYQETQYF | TGTGCCAGCAGCGGTAGCGGGGCGTACCAAGAGACCCAGTACTTC | - | TRBJ2-5 | TRBV9 | TRBD2
CASSYTGYNEQFF | TGTGCCAGCAGTTACACCGGTTACAATGAGCAGTTCTTC | - | TRBJ2-1 | TRBV6-5 | -
CASSPGQGWGYTF | TGTGCCAGCAGCCCCGGACAGGGGTGGGGCTACACCTTC | - | TRBJ1-2 | TRBV12-3/TRBV12-4 | TRBD1
CASSSTGSGANVLTF | TGTGCCAGCAGCTCGACAGGTTCTGGGGCCAACGTCCTGACTTTC | once | TRBJ2-6 | TRBV7-3 | -
CASSEVGFDEQYF | TGTGCCAGCAGCGAGGTTGGGTTTGACGAGCAGTACTTC | - | TRBJ2-7 | TRBV6-2/TRBV6-3 | -
CASMSGVGYTF | TGTGCCAGCATGTCCGGGGTTGGCTACACCTTC | - | TRBJ1-2 | TRBV9 | -
CSDAPGTSYNEQFF | TGCAGCGACGCCCCCGGGACCTCCTACAATGAGCAGTTCTTC | - | TRBJ2-1 | TRBV29-1 | -
CASSRTSSGEQYF | TGTGCCAGCAGCCGGACTAGCTCGGGTGAGCAGTACTTC | - | TRBJ2-7 | TRBV7-6 | TRBD2
CASSAGTGVGYTF | TGTGCCAGCAGTGCCGGGACAGGGGTGGGCTACACCTTC | - | TRBJ1-2 | TRBV2 | TRBD1
CASSLDNGYGYTF | TGTGCCAGCAGCTTAGACAATGGCTATGGCTACACCTTC | - | TRBJ1-2 | TRBV7-9 | -
CASSQRGFMYF | TGTGCCAGCAGCCAAAGGGGTTTTATGTACTTC | - | TRBJ2-7 | TRBV16 | -
CALQGNYGYTF | TGTGCCTTGCAGGGGAACTATGGCTACACCTTC | - | TRBJ1-2 | TRBV30 | -
CASSYGTRQETQYF | TGTGCCAGCAGTTACGGGACTAGACAAGAGACCCAGTACTTC | few | TRBJ2-5 | TRBV6-5 | TRBD2
CSVGQGDHNEQFF | TGCAGCGTTGGGCAGGGGGACCACAATGAGCAGTTCTTC | - | TRBJ2-1 | TRBV29-1 | TRBD1
CASSGPQGDYGYTF | TGTGCCAGCAGCGGCCCGCAGGGCGACTATGGCTACACCTTC | - | TRBJ1-2 | TRBV6-2/TRBV6-3 | -
CSAPGRPNTEAFF | TGCAGTGCTCCCGGACGGCCGAACACTGAAGCTTTCTTT | - | TRBJ1-1 | TRBV20-1 | -
CASSSTGGIADTQYF | TGTGCCAGCAGTTCCACAGGGGGCATTGCAGATACGCAGTATTTT | once | TRBJ2-3 | TRBV6-5 | TRBD1
CASSFSAELFF | TGTGCCAGCAGTTTCTCCGCTGAGCTGTTTTTT | - | TRBJ2-2 | TRBV12-3/TRBV12-4 | -
CASTMGQGSNQPQHF | TGTGCCAGCACCATGGGACAGGGGTCTAATCAGCCCCAGCATTTT | - | TRBJ1-5 | TRBV2 | TRBD1
CASTPLPAGGASDTQYF | TGCGCCAGCACTCCGCTACCTGCGGGGGGGGCCTCAGATACGCAGTATTTT | - | TRBJ2-3 | TRBV4-3 | TRBD2
CASSSSGRSSYNEQFF | TGTGCCAGCAGCTCAAGCGGCCGGAGCTCCTACAATGAGCAGTTCTTC | - | TRBJ2-1 | TRBV7-9 | -
CASTWTVGSGNTIYF | TGTGCCAGTACCTGGACGGTTGGCTCTGGAAACACCATATATTTT | - | TRBJ1-3 | TRBV19 | -
CASSHPPWQGAGNTQYF | TGCGCCAGCAGCCACCCCCCCTGGCAGGGGGCAGGGAATACGCAGTATTTT | - | TRBJ2-3 | TRBV4-1 | TRBD1
CASSQDFGFYGYTF | TGCGCCAGCAGCCAAGATTTTGGGTTCTATGGCTACACCTTC | few | TRBJ1-2 | TRBV4-1 | -
CASSLGGARTEAFF | TGTGCCAGCAGTTTAGGGGGGGCCCGAACTGAAGCTTTCTTT | - | TRBJ1-1 | TRBV27 | -
CASSFTPGGEQYF | TGTGCCAGCAGTTTCACCCCCGGGGGGGAGCAGTACTTC | - | TRBJ2-7 | TRBV28 | TRBD2
CASSERETQYF | TGTGCCAGCAGCGAGCGGGAGACCCAGTACTTC | - | TRBJ2-5 | TRBV21-1 | -
CASSDSGATAYGYTF | TGTGCCAGCAGTGATTCTGGGGCGACAGCATATGGCTACACCTTC | - | TRBJ1-2 | TRBV6-1 | -
CASSESEGQENTGELFF | TGTGCCAGCAGTGAAAGTGAGGGACAGGAGAACACCGGGGAGCTGTTTTTT | - | TRBJ2-2 | TRBV2 | TRBD1
CASRVGRKETQYF | TGTGCCAGCAGAGTGGGACGGAAAGAGACCCAGTACTTC | - | TRBJ2-5 | TRBV12-3/TRBV12-4 | -
CASSHRDRDTEAFF | TGCGCCAGCAGCCACCGGGACAGGGACACTGAAGCTTTCTTT | - | TRBJ1-1 | TRBV4-1 | TRBD1
CAWSTGGGLETQYF | TGTGCCTGGAGTACGGGGGGAGGGTTGGAGACCCAGTACTTC | once | TRBJ2-5 | TRBV30 | TRBD2
CASSDRLPYGYTF | TGTGCCAGCAGTGACCGCCTTCCCTATGGCTACACCTTC | - | TRBJ1-2 | TRBV12-3/TRBV12-4 | -
CASSPRTHRYTQYF | TGTGCCAGCAGTCCACGGACTCACCGCTATACGCAGTATTTT | - | TRBJ2-3 | TRBV27 | -
CASSFTGVANEQYF | TGTGCCAGCAGCTTCACAGGGGTGGCGAACGAGCAGTACTTC | - | TRBJ2-7 | TRBV5-6 | TRBD1
CATSRDPRVEAFF | TGTGCCACCAGCAGAGATCCGCGGGTTGAAGCTTTCTTT | - | TRBJ1-1 | TRBV15 | -
CASSFGSGSTDTQYF | TGTGCCAGCAGTTTCGGCTCCGGGAGCACAGATACGCAGTATTTT | - | TRBJ2-3 | TRBV28 | -
CASSQVHVYGYTF | TGTGCCAGCAGCCAAGTTCACGTCTATGGCTACACCTTC | - | TRBJ1-2 | TRBV3-1 | -
CSVEDGAGGLGNTIYF | TGCAGCGTTGAAGATGGGGCAGGGGGCTTGGGAAACACCATATATTTT | once | TRBJ1-3 | TRBV29-1 | TRBD1
CASSLAVGGETQYF | TGTGCCAGCAGCTTGGCGGTAGGGGGTGAGACCCAGTACTTC | - | TRBJ2-5 | TRBV5-4 | -
CSVDRGNTIYF | TGCAGCGTTGATAGAGGAAACACCATATATTTT | - | TRBJ1-3 | TRBV29-1 | -
CASTPTGLGDTQYF | TGTGCCAGCACCCCAACTGGGTTGGGAGATACGCAGTATTTT | - | TRBJ2-3 | TRBV12-3/TRBV12-4 | -
CASSQVARTGNTIYF | TGTGCCAGCAGCCAAGTGGCGAGGACCGGAAACACCATATATTTT | - | TRBJ1-3 | TRBV4-2 | -
CASRGLAGGRIGELFF | TGTGCCAGCAGGGGACTAGCGGGGGGGCGGATCGGGGAGCTGTTTTTT | few | TRBJ2-2 | TRBV12-3/TRBV12-4 | TRBD2
CASSLTHEQFF | TGTGCCAGCAGCCTCACTCATGAGCAGTTCTTC | - | TRBJ2-1 | TRBV11-2 | -
CATSRTGTSGGARQETQYF | TGTGCCACCAGCAGAACTGGGACTAGCGGGGGGGCCCGCCAAGAGACCCAGTACTTC | - | TRBJ2-5 | TRBV15 | TRBD2
CSVEAQGNYGYTF | TGCAGCGTTGAAGCGCAGGGGAACTATGGCTACACCTTC | - | TRBJ1-2 | TRBV29-1 | -